This is a list of T cell receptor beta chains from one sample in a study of radiation and T cells in renal cell carcinoma. The assay was immunoSEQ multiplex PCR, and TCRdb's table has in-frame clones only and misses some. This repertoire shows just over 150,000 clones, roughly 87% found once; its top ten account for roughly 13%. The starting material was blood, obtained from a patient whose treatment included radiotherapy and nephrectomy. All receptors derive from a woman aged 45-65 years with renal cell carcinoma. The CDR3 runs from the conserved cysteine through the conserved F or W. A D gene is named only where the DNA matches it firmly. Rows give clone size only sometimes, using once, few, many, or a class for an expanded clone.

j_call	d_call	v_call	clone_size	cdr3_aa	cdr3_nt
TRBJ2-7	-	TRBV29-1	-	CSVRTERYEQYF	TGCAGCGTTAGGACAGAGCGCTACGAGCAGTACTTC
TRBJ1-5	-	TRBV4-3	-	CASSRLLNQPQHF	TGCGCCAGCAGCCGCCTCTTGAATCAGCCCCAGCATTTT
TRBJ2-7	-	TRBV10-3	many	CAIRESQVREQYF	TGTGCCATCAGGGAATCACAGGTTAGGGAGCAGTACTTC
TRBJ1-3	-	TRBV7-3	-	CASSPNPSGNTIYF	TGTGCCAGCAGCCCTAATCCTTCTGGAAACACCATATATTTT
TRBJ1-2	-	TRBV12-5	-	CASGLASQRNYGYTF	TGTGCTAGTGGTTTGGCCTCACAGAGGAACTATGGCTACACCTTC
TRBJ1-2	TRBD1	TRBV19	-	CASSTTTGVYGYTF	TGTGCCAGTAGTACTACGACAGGGGTGTACGGCTACACCTTC
TRBJ2-1	-	TRBV7-2	-	CASSLHRPGSPYNEQFF	TGTGCCAGCAGCTTACACAGACCGGGGAGCCCCTACAATGAGCAGTTCTTC
TRBJ2-1	-	TRBV18	-	CASSEQANYNEQFF	TGTGCCAGCTCCGAACAAGCTAACTACAATGAGCAGTTCTTC
TRBJ1-2	TRBD1	TRBV2	-	CASSVSVQGDYGYTF	TGTGCCAGCAGTGTTTCCGTGCAGGGGGATTATGGCTACACCTTC
TRBJ2-7	-	TRBV7-8	-	CASSPLRDSAYEQYF	TGTGCCAGCAGCCCCCTGCGGGACAGCGCCTACGAGCAGTACTTC
TRBJ1-1	TRBD1	TRBV7-2	-	CASSLEGAGSNTEAFF	TGTGCCAGCAGCTTAGAGGGGGCAGGATCTAACACTGAAGCTTTCTTT
TRBJ2-3	-	TRBV5-1	-	CASRRPSTDTQYF	TGCGCCAGCCGACGGCCGAGCACAGATACGCAGTATTTT
TRBJ2-1	-	TRBV10-2	-	CASGGFPSSYNEQFF	TGCGCCAGTGGTGGGTTCCCGAGCTCCTACAATGAGCAGTTCTTC
TRBJ1-6	-	TRBV30	-	CAGTVDRNNSPLHF	TGTGCCGGAACCGTGGACAGAAATAATTCACCCCTCCACTTT
TRBJ2-4	-	TRBV5-6	-	CASERADKNIQYF	TGTGCCAGCGAGAGGGCAGATAAAAACATTCAGTACTTC
TRBJ2-7	TRBD1	TRBV7-3	-	CASSSKGHGQGDPYEQYF	TGTGCCAGCAGCTCCAAGGGGCATGGACAGGGGGATCCCTACGAGCAGTACTTC
TRBJ2-7	-	TRBV7-9	-	CASKGLGEQYF	TGTGCCAGCAAGGGTCTCGGGGAGCAGTACTTC
TRBJ1-2	-	TRBV11-2	-	CASSLRRSAGYTF	TGTGCCAGCAGCTTGCGGCGGTCGGCGGGCTACACCTTC
TRBJ1-2	-	TRBV6-6	-	CASSYSDGGGYAF	TGTGCCAGCAGTTACTCGGACGGGGGGGGATACGCCTTC
TRBJ1-1	-	TRBV6-6	-	CASSIGSQRGTEAFF	TGTGCCAGCAGTATCGGGTCCCAGCGGGGCACTGAAGCTTTCTTT
TRBJ2-3	TRBD2	TRBV9	once	CASSIDSGGTTDTQYF	TGTGCCAGCAGCATCGATAGCGGGGGGACCACAGATACGCAGTATTTT
TRBJ2-7	TRBD1	TRBV19	-	CASSAPGTGGFEQYF	TGTGCCAGTAGTGCTCCCGGGACAGGGGGCTTCGAGCAGTACTTC
TRBJ2-3	-	TRBV19	-	CASRRGAGYSTDTQYF	TGTGCCAGTCGCCGCGGCGCAGGGTATAGCACAGATACGCAGTATTTT
TRBJ2-3	TRBD2	TRBV6-5	-	CASSYQRGSTDTQYF	TGTGCCAGCAGTTACCAGCGGGGGTCCACAGATACGCAGTATTTT
TRBJ1-2	-	TRBV7-3	-	CASSSGGGYTF	TGTGCCAGCAGCTCGGGCGGTGGCTACACCTTC
TRBJ2-7	-	TRBV10-2	-	CASSERQTYEQYF	TGCGCCAGCAGTGAGCGACAGACCTACGAGCAGTACTTC
TRBJ1-4	TRBD1	TRBV9	-	CASSAGDRGPLGTNEKLFF	TGTGCCAGCAGCGCAGGGGACAGGGGGCCGCTTGGGACTAATGAAAAACTGTTTTTT